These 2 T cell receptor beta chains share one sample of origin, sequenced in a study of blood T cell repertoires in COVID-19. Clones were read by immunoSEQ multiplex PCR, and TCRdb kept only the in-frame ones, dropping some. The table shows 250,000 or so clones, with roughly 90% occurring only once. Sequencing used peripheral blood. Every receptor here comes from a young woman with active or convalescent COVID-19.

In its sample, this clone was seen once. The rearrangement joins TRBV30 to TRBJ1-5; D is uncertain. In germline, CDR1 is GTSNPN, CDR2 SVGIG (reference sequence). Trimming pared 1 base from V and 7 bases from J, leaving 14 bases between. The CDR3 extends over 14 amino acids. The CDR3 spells CAWSASRREQPQHF. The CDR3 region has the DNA TGTGCCTGGAGTGCCTCCAGGAGGGAGCAGCCCCAGCATTTT.

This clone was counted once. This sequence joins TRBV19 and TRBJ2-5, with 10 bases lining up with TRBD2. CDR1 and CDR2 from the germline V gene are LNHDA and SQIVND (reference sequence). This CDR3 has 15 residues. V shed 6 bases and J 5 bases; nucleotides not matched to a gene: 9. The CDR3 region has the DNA TGTGCCAGTAGCTTAGCGGGGGGCTTCGGTGAGACCCAGTACTTC. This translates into CASSLAGGFGETQYF.